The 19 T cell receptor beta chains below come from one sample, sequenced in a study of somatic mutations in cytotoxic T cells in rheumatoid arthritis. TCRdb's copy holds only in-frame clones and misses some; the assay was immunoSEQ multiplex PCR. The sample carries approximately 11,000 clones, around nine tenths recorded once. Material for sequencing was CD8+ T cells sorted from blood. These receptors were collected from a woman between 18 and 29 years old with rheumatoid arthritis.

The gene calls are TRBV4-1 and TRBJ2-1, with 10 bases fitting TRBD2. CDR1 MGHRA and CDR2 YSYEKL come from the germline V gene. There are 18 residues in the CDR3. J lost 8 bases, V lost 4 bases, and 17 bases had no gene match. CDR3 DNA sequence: TGCGCCAGCAGCCCAGGTCCTCTCGGGACTAGCGTCGGCGATGAGCAGTTCTTC. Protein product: CASSPGPLGTSVGDEQFF.

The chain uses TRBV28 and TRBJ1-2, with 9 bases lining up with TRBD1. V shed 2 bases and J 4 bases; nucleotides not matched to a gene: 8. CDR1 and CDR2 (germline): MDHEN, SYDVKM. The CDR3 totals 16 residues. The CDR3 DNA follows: TGTGCCAGCAGTTTACCAGCCACAGGGGGCGGCTATGGCTACACCTTC. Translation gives CASSLPATGGGYGYTF.

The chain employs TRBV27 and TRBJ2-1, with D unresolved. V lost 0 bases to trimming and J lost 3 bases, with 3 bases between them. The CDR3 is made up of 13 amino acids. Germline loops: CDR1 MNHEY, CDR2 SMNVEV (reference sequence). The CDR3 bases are TGTGCCAGCAGTTTATCTCTCTACAATGAGCAGTTCTTC. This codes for CASSLSLYNEQFF.

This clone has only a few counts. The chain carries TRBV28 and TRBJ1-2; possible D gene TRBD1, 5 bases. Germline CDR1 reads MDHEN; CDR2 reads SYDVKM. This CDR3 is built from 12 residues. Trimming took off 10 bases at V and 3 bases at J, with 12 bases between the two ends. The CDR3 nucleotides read TGTGCCACCGACTGGGGGGACTATGGCTACACCTTC. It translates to CATDWGDYGYTF.

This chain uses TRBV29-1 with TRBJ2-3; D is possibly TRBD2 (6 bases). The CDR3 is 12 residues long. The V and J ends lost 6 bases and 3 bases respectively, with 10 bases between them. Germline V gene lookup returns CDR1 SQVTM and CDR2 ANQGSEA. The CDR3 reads CSVGGGTDTQYF. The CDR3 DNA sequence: TGCAGCGTGGGGGGTGGGACAGATACGCAGTATTTT.

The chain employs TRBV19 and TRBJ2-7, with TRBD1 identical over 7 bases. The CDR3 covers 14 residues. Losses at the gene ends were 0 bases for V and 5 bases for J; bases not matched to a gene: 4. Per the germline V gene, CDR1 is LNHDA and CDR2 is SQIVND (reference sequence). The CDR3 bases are TGTGCCAGTAGTATAGAAGGGGGCGGAGACGAGCAGTACTTC. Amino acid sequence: CASSIEGGGDEQYF.

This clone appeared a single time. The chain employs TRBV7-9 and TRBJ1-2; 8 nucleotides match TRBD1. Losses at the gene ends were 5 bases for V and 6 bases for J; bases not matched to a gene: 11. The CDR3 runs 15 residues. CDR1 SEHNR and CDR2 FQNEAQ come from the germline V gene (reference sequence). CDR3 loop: CASSPAPDRENGYTF. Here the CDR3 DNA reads TGTGCCAGCAGCCCCGCCCCGGACAGGGAGAATGGCTACACCTTC.

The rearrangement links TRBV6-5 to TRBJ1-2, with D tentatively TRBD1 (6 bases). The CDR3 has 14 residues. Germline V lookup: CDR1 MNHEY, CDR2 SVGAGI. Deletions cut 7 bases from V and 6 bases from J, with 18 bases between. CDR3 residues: CASTKSSWTDGYTF. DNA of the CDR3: TGTGCCAGCACCAAGAGCTCCTGGACAGATGGCTACACCTTC.

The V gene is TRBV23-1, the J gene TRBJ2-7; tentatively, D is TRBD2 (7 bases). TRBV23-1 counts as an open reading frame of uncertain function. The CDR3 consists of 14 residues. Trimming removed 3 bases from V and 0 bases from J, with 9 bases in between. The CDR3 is CASSQGGHSYEQYF. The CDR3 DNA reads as TGCGCCAGCAGTCAGGGGGGGCACTCCTACGAGCAGTACTTC.

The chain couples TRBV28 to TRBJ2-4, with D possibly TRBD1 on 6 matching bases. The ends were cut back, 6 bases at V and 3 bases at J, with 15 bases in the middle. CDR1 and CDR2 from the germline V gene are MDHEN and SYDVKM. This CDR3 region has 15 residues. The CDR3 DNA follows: TGTGCCAGCAGCCAGGGGTCTTGGGGCAAAAACATTCAGTACTTC. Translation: CASSQGSWGKNIQYF.

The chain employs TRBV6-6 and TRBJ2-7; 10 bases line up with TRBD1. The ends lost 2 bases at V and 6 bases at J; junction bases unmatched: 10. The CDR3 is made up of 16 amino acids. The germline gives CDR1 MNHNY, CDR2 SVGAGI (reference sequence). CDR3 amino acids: CASSYQGWDRGPEQYF. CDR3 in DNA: TGTGCCAGCAGTTACCAGGGGTGGGACAGGGGCCCCGAGCAGTACTTC.

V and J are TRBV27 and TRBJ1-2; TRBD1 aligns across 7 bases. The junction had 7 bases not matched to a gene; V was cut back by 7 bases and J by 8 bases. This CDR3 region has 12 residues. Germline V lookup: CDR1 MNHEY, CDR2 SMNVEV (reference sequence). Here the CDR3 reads CASNGGGIGYTF. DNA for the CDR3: TGTGCCAGCAACGGAGGGGGCATAGGCTACACCTTC.

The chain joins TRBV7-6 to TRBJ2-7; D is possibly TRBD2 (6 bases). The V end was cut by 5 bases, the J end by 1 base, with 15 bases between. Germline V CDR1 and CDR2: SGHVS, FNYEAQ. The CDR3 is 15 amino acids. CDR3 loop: CASSPGGDASYEQYF. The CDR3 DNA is TGTGCCAGCAGCCCCGGCGGGGACGCGTCCTACGAGCAGTACTTC.

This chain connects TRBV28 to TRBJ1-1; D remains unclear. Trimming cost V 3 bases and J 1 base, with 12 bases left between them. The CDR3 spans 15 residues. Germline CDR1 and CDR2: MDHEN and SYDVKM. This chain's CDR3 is CASSFTEYANTEAFF. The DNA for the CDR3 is TGTGCCAGCAGTTTCACAGAATACGCGAACACTGAAGCTTTCTTT.

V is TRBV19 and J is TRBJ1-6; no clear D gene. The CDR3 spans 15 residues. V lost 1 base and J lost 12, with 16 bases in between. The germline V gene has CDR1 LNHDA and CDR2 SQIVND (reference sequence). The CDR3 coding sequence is TGTGCCAGTAGTATAGGCCCGACTTGGGAGGGACCCCTCCACTTT. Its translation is CASSIGPTWEGPLHF.

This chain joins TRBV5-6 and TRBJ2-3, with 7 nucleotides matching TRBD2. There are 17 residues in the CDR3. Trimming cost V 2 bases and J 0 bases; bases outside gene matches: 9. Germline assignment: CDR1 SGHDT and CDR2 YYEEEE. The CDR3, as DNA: TGTGCCAGCAGCTTCCAGGGCCTAGCGGTTAGCACAGATACGCAGTATTTT. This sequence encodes CASSFQGLAVSTDTQYF.

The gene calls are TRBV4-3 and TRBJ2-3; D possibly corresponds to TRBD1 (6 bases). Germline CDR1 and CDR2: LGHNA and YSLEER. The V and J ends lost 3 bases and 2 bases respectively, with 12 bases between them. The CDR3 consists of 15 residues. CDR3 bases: TGCGCCAGCAGCCACTGGGACACTAACACAGATACGCAGTATTTT. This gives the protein CASSHWDTNTDTQYF.

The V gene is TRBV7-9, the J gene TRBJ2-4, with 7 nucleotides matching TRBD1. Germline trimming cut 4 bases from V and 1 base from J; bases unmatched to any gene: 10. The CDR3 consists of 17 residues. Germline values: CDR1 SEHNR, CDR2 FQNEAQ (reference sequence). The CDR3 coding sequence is TGTGCCAGCAGCTCTAGAGGACAGGTACCCGCCAAAAACATTCAGTACTTC. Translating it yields CASSSRGQVPAKNIQYF.

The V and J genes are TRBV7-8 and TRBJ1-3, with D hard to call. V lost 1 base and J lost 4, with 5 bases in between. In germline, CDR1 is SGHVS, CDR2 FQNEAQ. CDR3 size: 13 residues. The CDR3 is CASSLGPGNTIYF. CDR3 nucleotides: TGTGCCAGCAGCTTAGGTCCGGGAAACACCATATATTTT. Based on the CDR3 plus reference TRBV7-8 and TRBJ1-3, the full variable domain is GAGVSQSPRYKVAKRGQDVALRCDPISGHVSLFWYQQALGQGPEFLTYFQNEAQLDKSGLPSDRFFAERPEGSVSTLKIQRTQQEDSAVYLCASSLGPGNTIYFGEGSWLTVV.